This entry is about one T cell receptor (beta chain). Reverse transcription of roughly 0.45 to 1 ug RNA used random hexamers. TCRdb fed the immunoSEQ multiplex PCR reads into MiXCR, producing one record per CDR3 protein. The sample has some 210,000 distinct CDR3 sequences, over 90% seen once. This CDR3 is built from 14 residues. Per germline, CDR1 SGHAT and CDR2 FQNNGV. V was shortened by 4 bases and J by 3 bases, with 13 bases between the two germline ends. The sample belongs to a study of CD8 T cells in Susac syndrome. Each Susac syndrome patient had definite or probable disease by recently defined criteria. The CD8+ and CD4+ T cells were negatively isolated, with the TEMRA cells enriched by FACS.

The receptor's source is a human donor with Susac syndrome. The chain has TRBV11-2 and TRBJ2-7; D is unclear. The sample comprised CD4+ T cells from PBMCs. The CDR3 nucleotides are TGTGCCAGCAGCTCTCTCCGGCAAAGCTACGAGCAGTACTTC. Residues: CASSSLRQSYEQYF.